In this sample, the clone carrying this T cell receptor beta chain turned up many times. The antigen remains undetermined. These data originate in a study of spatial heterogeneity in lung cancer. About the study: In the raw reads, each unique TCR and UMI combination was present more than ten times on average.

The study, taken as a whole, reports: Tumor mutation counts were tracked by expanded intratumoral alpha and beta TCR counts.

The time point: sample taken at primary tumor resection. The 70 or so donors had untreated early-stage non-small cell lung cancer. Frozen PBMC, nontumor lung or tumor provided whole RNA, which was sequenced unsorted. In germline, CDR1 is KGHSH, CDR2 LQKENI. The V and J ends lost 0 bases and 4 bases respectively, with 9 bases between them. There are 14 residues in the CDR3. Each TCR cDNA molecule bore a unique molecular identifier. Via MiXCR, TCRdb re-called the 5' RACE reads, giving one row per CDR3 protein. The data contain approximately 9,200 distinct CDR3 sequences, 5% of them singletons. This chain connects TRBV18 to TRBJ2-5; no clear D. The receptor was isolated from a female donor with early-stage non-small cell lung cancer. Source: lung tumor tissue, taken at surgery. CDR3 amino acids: CASSPPGTPETQYF. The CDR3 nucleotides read TGTGCCAGCTCACCACCCGGAACCCCAGAGACCCAGTACTTC.